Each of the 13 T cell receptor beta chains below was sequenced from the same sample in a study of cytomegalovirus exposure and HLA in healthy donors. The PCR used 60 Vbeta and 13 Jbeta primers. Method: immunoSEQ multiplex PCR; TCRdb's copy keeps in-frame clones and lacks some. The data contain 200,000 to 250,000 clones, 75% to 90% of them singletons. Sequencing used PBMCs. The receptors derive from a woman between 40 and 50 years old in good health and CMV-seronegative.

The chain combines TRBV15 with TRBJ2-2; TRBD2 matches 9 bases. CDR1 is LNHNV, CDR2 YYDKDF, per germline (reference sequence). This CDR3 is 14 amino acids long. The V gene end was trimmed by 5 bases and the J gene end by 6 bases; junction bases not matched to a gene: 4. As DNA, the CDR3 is TGTGCCACCAGCGGGGCTAGCGGGGCCGGGGAGCTGTTTTTT. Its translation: CATSGASGAGELFF.

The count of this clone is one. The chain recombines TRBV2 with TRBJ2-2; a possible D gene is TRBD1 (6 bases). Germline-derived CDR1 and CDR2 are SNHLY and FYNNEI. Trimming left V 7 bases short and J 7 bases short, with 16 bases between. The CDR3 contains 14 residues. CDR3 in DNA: TGTGCCAGCAACGTACAGGGTCGGGTCGGGGAGCTGTTTTTT. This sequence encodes CASNVQGRVGELFF.

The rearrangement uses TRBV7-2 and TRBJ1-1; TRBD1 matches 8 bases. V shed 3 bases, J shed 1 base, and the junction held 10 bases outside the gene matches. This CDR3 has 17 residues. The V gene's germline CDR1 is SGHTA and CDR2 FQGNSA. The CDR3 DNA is TGTGCCAGCAGCTTTAACAGGGGGTCAACCAAGAACACTGAAGCTTTCTTT. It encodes CASSFNRGSTKNTEAFF.

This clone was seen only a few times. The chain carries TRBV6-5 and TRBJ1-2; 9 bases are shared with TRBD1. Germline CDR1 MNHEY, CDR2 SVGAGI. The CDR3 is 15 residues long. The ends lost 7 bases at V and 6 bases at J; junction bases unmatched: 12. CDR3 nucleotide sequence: TGTGCCAGCAATCCGTTACAGGGGGCGACGGATGGCTACACCTTC. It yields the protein CASNPLQGATDGYTF.

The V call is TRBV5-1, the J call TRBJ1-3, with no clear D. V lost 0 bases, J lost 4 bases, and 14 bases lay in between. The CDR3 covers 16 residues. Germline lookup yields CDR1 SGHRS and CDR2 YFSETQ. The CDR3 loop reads CASSLVAGATGNTIYF. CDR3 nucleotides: TGCGCCAGCAGCTTGGTGGCGGGAGCTACGGGAAACACCATATATTTT.

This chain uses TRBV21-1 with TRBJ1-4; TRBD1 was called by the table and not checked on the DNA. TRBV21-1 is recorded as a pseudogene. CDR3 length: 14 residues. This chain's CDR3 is CASTPTGENEKLFF. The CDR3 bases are TGTGCCAGCACCCCGACAGGGGAGAATGAAAAACTGTTTTTT.

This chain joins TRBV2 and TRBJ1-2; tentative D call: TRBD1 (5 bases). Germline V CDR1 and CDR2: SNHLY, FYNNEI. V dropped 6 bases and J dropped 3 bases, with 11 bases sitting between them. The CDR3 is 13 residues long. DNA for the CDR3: TGTGCCAGCAGCTACGGGGGGGACTATGGCTACACCTTC. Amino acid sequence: CASSYGGDYGYTF. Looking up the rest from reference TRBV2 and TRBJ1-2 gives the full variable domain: EPEVTQTPSHQVTQMGQEVILRCVPISNHLYFYWYRQILGQKVEFLVSFYNNEISEKSEIFDDQFSVERPDGSNFTLKIRSTKLEDSAMYFCASSYGGDYGYTFGSGTRLTVV.

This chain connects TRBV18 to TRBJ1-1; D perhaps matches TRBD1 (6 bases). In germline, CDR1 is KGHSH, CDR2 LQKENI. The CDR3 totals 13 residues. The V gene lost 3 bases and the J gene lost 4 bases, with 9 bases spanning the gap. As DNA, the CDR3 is TGTGCCAGCTCACCCGGACAGACCACTGAAGCTTTCTTT. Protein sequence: CASSPGQTTEAFF.

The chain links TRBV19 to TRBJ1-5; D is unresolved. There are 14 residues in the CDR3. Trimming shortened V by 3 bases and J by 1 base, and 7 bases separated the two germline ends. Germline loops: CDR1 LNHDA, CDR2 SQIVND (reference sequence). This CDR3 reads CASSISRSNQPQHF. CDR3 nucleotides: TGTGCCAGTAGTATTTCTCGGAGCAATCAGCCCCAGCATTTT.

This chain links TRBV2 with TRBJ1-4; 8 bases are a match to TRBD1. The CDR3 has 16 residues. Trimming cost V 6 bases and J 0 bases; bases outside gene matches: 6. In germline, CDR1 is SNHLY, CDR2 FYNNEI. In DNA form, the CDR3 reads TGTGCCAGCAGGCGACAGGGGACAACAACTAATGAAAAACTGTTTTTT. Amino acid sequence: CASRRQGTTTNEKLFF.

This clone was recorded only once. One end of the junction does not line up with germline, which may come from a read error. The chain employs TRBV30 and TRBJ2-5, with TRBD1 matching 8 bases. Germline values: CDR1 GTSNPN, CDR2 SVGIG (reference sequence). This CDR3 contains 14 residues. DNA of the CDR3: TGTGCCTGGAGGGAAACCGGGACAGGAGACCCCGGGGACTTC. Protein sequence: CAWRETGTGDPGDF.

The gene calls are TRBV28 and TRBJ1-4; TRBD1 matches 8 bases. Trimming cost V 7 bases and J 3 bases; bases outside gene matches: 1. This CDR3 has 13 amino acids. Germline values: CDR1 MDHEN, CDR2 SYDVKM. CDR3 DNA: TGTGCCAGCACCAGGGGGCCTAATGAAAAACTGTTTTTT. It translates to CASTRGPNEKLFF.

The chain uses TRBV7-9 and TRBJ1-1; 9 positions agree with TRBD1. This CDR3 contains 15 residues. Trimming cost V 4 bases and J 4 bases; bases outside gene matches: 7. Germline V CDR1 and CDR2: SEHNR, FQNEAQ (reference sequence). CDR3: CASSSRTGEITEAFF. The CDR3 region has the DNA TGTGCCAGCAGCTCCCGGACAGGGGAGATCACTGAAGCTTTCTTT.